The rows below give T cell receptor beta chains drawn from one sample of a study of cytomegalovirus exposure and HLA in healthy donors. Clones were read by immunoSEQ multiplex PCR, and TCRdb kept only the in-frame ones, dropping some. The sample has 100,000 or so clones, about 81% seen once; the top ten hold 1.4% to 1.5%. Input material: PBMCs. The receptors stem from a man between 40 and 49 years old in good health and CMV-seronegative. The CDR3 runs from the conserved cysteine through the conserved F or W.

v_call cdr3_aa
TRBV10-3 CAISDTGALGTQPQHF
TRBV4-1 CASSRNRGIYEQYF
TRBV10-3 CAIRGSQGPNTEAFF
TRBV6-1 CASSDAVSYNSPLHF
TRBV29-1 CSVYGGAGELFF
TRBV6-6 CASRTTGGAGETQYF
TRBV5-5 CASSQGQGNYGYTF
TRBV19 CASSTRQDHTEAFF
TRBV6-4 CASSPDRVQGGYTF
TRBV5-1 CASSFGLAGGQQETQYF
TRBV7-9 CASSPSGQIEAFF
TRBV7-9 CASSTGPRGPTDTQYF
TRBV19 CASSIVGGSTDTQYF
TRBV13 CASSFRGSSYNSPLHF
TRBV6-1 CASRGQVGPYEQYF
TRBV7-2 CASSADRAYNSPLHF
TRBV7-8 CASRGGGNNEQFF
TRBV9 CASSVDPGGATEAFF
TRBV5-5 CASSQQPGQRSGNTIYF
TRBV14 CASSQTLVDTQYF
TRBV5-6 CASILRGANTDTQYF
TRBV5-1 CASSSTSGTTDTQYF
TRBV15 CATSRPTGGSQPQHF
TRBV12-2 CASHSVGKLFF
TRBV19 CASSLGTGANQPQHF
TRBV18 CASSPLQGNTEAFF
TRBV9 CASSVETSGRPYEQYF
TRBV4-2 CASSLGTGSSSGNTIYF
TRBV5-1 CASSLVSQGDDRAFF
TRBV30 CAWMPGGTGELFF
TRBV5-1 CASSPGLAETQYF
TRBV11-3 CASSFAGGVLAHTEAFF
TRBV5-5 CASSHPTTGENQPQHF
TRBV10-2 CASSESRGGFGYEQYF
TRBV30 CAWSPGNGYTF